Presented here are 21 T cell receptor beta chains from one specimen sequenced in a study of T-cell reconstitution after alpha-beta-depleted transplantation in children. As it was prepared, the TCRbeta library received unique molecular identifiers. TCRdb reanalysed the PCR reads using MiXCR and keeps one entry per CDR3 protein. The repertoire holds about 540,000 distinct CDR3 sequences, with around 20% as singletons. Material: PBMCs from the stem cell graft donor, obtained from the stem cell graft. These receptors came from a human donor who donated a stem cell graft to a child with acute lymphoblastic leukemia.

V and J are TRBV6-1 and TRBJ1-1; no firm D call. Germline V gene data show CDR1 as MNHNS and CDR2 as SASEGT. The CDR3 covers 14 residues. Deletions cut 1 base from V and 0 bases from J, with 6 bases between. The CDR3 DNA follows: TGTGCCAGCAGTGAAGATCTTGTGAACACTGAAGCTTTCTTT. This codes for CASSEDLVNTEAFF.

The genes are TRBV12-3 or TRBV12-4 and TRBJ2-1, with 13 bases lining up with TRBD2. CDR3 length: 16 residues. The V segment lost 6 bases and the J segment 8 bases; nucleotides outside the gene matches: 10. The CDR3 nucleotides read TGTGCCAGCAGGCCACTAGCGGGAGGGCCGTGGGATGAGCAGTTCTTC. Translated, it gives CASRPLAGGPWDEQFF.

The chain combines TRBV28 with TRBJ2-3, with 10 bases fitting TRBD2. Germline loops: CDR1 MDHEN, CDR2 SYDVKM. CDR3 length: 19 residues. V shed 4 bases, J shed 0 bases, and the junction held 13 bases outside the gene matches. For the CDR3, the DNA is TGTGCCAGCAGTTCCAGGGGGATCTGGACTAGCGGAAGCACAGATACGCAGTATTTT. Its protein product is CASSSRGIWTSGSTDTQYF.

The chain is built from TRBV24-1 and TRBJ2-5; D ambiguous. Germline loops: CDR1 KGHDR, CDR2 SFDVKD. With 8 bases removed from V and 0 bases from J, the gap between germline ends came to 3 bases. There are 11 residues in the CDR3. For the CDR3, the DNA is TGTGCCACCACCTACCAAGAGACCCAGTACTTC. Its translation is CATTYQETQYF.

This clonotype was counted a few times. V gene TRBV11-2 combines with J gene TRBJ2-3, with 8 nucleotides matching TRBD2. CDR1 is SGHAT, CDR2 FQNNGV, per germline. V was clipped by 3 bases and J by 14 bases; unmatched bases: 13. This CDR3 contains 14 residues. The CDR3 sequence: CASSFPSGLAWGYF. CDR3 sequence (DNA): TGTGCCAGCAGCTTCCCCTCCGGACTAGCCTGGGGGTATTTT.

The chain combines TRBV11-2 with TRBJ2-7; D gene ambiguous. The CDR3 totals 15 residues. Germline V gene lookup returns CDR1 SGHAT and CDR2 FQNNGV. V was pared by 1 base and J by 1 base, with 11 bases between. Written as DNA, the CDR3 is TGTGCCAGCAGCTTAGGGGGTAAAACTTCCTACGAGCAGTACTTC. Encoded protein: CASSLGGKTSYEQYF. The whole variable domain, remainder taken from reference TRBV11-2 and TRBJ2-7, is EAGVAQSPRYKIIEKRQSVAFWCNPISGHATLYWYQQILGQGPKLLIQFQNNGVVDDSQLPKDRFSAERLKGVDSTLKIQPAKLEDSAVYLCASSLGGKTSYEQYFGPGTRLTVT.

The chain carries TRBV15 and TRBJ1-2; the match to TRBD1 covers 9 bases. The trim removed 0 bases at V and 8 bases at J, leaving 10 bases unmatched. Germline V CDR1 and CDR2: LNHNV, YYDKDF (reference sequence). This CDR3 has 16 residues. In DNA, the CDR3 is TGTGCCACCAGCAGAGATAGTCCGGGACAGGGAGGCGGCTACACCTTC. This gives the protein CATSRDSPGQGGGYTF.

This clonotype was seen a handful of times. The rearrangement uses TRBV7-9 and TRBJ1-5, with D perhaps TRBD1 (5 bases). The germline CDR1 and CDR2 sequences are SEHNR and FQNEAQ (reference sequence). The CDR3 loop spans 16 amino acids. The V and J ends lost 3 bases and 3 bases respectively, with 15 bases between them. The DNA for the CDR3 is TGTGCCAGCAGCTTTTCTGGGGGGATCGACAATCAGCCCCAGCATTTT. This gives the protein CASSFSGGIDNQPQHF.

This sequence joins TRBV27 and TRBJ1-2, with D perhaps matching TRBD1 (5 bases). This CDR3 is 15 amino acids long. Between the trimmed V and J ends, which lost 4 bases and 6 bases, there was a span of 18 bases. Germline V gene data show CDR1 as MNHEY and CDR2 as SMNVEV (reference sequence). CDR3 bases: TGTGCCAGCAGTTACCTAAACAGGATGAGGGATGGCTACACCTTC. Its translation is CASSYLNRMRDGYTF.

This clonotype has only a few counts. The CDR3 here is CASSLGQGSRAQHF. CDR3 DNA: TGTGCCAGCAGCCTAGGACAGGGCTCAAGGGCCCAGCATTTT. V gene TRBV4-2 combines with J gene TRBJ1-5, with TRBD1 matching 8 bases. Losses at the gene ends were 4 bases for V and 11 bases for J; bases not matched to a gene: 10. Germline CDR1 reads LGHNA; CDR2 reads YNFKEQ. The CDR3 covers 14 residues.

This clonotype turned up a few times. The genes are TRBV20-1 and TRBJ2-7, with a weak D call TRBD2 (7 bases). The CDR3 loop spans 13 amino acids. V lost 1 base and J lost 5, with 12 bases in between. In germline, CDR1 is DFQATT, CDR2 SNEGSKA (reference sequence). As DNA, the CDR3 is TGCAGTGCTAGAGGCTGGGGGGGGCACGAGCAGTACTTC. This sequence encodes CSARGWGGHEQYF.

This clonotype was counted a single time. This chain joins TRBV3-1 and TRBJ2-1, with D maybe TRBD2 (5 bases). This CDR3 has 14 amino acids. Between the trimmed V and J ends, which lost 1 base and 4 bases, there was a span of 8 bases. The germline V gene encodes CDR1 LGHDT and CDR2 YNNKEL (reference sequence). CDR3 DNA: TGTGCCAGCAGCCAAGTAGCGCGGTACAATGAGCAGTTCTTC. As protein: CASSQVARYNEQFF.

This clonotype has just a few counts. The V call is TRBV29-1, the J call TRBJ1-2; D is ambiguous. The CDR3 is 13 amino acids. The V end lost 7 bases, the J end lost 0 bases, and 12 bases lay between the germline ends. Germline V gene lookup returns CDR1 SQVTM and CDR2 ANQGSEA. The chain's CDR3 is CSDLQFSNYGYTF. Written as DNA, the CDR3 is TGCAGCGATTTACAGTTTTCTAACTATGGCTACACCTTC.

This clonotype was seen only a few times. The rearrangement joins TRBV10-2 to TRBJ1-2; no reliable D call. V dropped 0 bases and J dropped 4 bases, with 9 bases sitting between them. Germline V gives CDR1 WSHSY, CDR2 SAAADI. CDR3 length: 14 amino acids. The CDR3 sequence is CASSESTQIYGYTF. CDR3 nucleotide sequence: TGCGCCAGCAGTGAGTCGACCCAGATCTATGGCTACACCTTC.

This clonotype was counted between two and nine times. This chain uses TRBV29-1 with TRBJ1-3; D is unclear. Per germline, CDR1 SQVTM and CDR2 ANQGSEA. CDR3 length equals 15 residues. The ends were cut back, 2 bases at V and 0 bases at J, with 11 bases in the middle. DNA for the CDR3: TGCAGCGTTGAAAAGGACGGAAGCTCTGGAAACACCATATATTTT. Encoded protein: CSVEKDGSSGNTIYF.

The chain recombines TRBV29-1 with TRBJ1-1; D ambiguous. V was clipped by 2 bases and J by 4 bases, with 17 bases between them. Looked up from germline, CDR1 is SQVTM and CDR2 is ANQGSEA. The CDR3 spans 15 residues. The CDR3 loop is CSVESVDGYGTEAFF. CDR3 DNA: TGCAGCGTTGAATCTGTTGACGGTTATGGCACTGAAGCTTTCTTT.

Written as DNA, the CDR3 is TGCGCCAGCAGCCAAAGGGCGGTACTTGGCAATGAGCAGTTCTTC. Residues: CASSQRAVLGNEQFF. The rearrangement joins TRBV4-1 to TRBJ2-1; D call uncertain. The CDR3 is 15 residues long. Germline V gene lookup returns CDR1 MGHRA and CDR2 YSYEKL. V shed 2 bases and J shed 6 bases, with 14 bases lying between them.

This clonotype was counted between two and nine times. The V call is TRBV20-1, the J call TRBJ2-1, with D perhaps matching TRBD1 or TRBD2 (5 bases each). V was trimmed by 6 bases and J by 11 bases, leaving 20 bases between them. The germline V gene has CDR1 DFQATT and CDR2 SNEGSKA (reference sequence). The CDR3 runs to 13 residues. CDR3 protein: CSADVAAGTKQFF. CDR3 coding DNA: TGCAGTGCCGACGTCGCGGCAGGGACCAAGCAGTTCTTC.

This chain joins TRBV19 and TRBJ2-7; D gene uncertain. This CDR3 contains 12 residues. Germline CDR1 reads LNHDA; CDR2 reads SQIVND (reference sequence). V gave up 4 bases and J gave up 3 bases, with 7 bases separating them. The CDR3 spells CASSNGYYEQYF. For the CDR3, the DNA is TGTGCCAGTAGTAACGGCTACTACGAGCAGTACTTC.

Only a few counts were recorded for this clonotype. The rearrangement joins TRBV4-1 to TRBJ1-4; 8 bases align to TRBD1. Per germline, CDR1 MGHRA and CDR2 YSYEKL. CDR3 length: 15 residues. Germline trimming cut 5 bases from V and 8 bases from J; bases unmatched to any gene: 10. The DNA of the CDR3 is TGCGCCAGCAGCGTGGAGACAGGGGCTGGCGAAAAACTGTTTTTT. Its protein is CASSVETGAGEKLFF.

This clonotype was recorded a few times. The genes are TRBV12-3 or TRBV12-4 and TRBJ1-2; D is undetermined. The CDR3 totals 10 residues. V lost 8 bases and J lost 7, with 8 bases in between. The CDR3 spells CASGSSGYTF. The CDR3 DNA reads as TGTGCCAGCGGGTCCTCTGGCTACACCTTC.